This entry lists 22 T cell receptor beta chains sequenced from one sample in a study of T cells in tumors after PD-1 blockade. Profiling relied on immunoSEQ multiplex PCR, and the TCRdb table lists in-frame clones only, not all of them. The sample has fewer than 40,000 clones; around 73% are singletons. The sequences come from PBMCs, collected after anti-PD-1 treatment. The receptors derive from a human donor with basal cell carcinoma.

The chain combines TRBV28 with TRBJ2-6, with 7 nucleotides matching TRBD1. Germline assignment: CDR1 MDHEN and CDR2 SYDVKM. After removal of 5 bases from V and 4 bases from J, the junction contained 5 bases not matched to a gene. The CDR3 contains 15 residues. The CDR3 loop is CASSGTVLGANVLTF. In nucleotides, the CDR3 is TGTGCCAGCAGTGGGACAGTGCTGGGGGCCAACGTCCTGACTTTC.

The chain recombines TRBV19 with TRBJ1-1, with unresolved D. This CDR3 region has 13 residues. The germline V gene encodes CDR1 LNHDA and CDR2 SQIVND (reference sequence). The V end was cut by 5 bases, the J end by 0 bases, with 7 bases between. CDR3 in DNA: TGTGCCAGTAGTCCACCGCTGAACACTGAAGCTTTCTTT. Translated, it gives CASSPPLNTEAFF.

V gene TRBV6-5 combines with J gene TRBJ1-3, with unresolved D. Per the germline V gene, CDR1 is MNHEY and CDR2 is SVGAGI. Trimming removed 6 bases from V and 0 bases from J, with 9 bases in between. The CDR3 has 14 amino acids. For the CDR3, the DNA is TGTGCCAGCAGCCCCCGGTTCTCTGGAAACACCATATATTTT. Encoded protein: CASSPRFSGNTIYF.

This clone was seen a few times. The chain joins TRBV14 to TRBJ2-2, with TRBD2 matching 7 bases. J gave up 9 bases and V 0 bases, and 7 bases lay outside the gene matches. The CDR3 length is 15 residues. Per the germline V gene, CDR1 is SGHDN and CDR2 is FVKESK. In DNA form, the CDR3 reads TGTGCCAGCAGCCAAGATGGGCGACTAGCTAGGGAGCTGTTTTTT. Its translation is CASSQDGRLARELFF.

J is TRBJ2-7 and V is TRBV30, with TRBD2 matching 7 bases. V lost 2 bases, J lost 6 bases, and 13 bases stayed unmatched. From germline, CDR1 is GTSNPN and CDR2 SVGIG (reference sequence). This CDR3 contains 15 residues. The CDR3 nucleotides are TGTGCCTGGAGTTCCCAAAGGGGAGGGCCAGTCGAGCAGTACTTC. Its translation: CAWSSQRGGPVEQYF.

The CDR3 here is CASSTRDNTEAFF. In DNA form, the CDR3 reads TGTGCCAGCAGCACCAGGGACAACACTGAAGCTTTCTTT. V is TRBV5-4 and J is TRBJ1-1, with a weak D call TRBD1 (5 bases). This CDR3 spans 13 amino acids. Germline CDR1 is SGHNT and CDR2 is YYREEE (reference sequence). With 4 bases removed from V and 2 bases from J, the gap between germline ends came to 9 bases.

The CDR3 DNA reads TGCGCCAGCAGCCCGCTAGTTAGCACAGATACGCAGTATTTT. Translation gives CASSPLVSTDTQYF. V is TRBV4-3 and J is TRBJ2-3, with no clear D. Germline CDR1 LGHNA, CDR2 YSLEER. The V end was cut by 4 bases, the J end by 0 bases, with 8 bases between. The CDR3 totals 14 residues.

The chain joins TRBV14 to TRBJ1-3; no reliable D call. Germline V lookup: CDR1 SGHDN, CDR2 FVKESK. This CDR3 is built from 14 residues. Trimming pared 6 bases from V and 0 bases from J, leaving 9 bases between. The CDR3 loop is CASSRAYSGNTIYF. The CDR3 nucleotides are TGTGCCAGCAGTCGGGCCTACTCTGGAAACACCATATATTTT. The variable domain in full, completed from reference TRBV14 and TRBJ1-3, reads EAGVTQFPSHSVIEKGQTVTLRCDPISGHDNLYWYRRVMGKEIKFLLHFVKESKQDESGMPNNRFLAERTGGTYSTLKVQPAELEDSGVYFCASSRAYSGNTIYFGEGSWLTVV.

V gene TRBV5-4 combines with J gene TRBJ1-2; D gene ambiguous. The CDR3 length is 13 residues. V shed 9 bases and J shed 0 bases, with 12 bases lying between them. Per the germline V gene, CDR1 is SGHNT and CDR2 is YYREEE (reference sequence). The CDR3 DNA sequence: TGTGCCACTCAAAGGTACACTAACTATGGCTACACCTTC. Its protein product is CATQRYTNYGYTF.

The chain couples TRBV27 to TRBJ2-1; TRBD1 might be the D (5 bases). Trimming stripped 5 bases from V and 0 bases from J, with 11 bases between. CDR3 length: 15 amino acids. Per germline, CDR1 MNHEY and CDR2 SMNVEV (reference sequence). CDR3 DNA sequence: TGTGCCAGCAGTCTTGGGGCTCTCTCCTACAATGAGCAGTTCTTC. Translation: CASSLGALSYNEQFF.

This clone was observed a few times. CDR3 sequence: CASSPGGTEAFF. DNA of the CDR3: TGCGCCAGCAGCCCTGGGGGCACTGAAGCTTTCTTT. The chain combines TRBV5-1 with TRBJ1-1, with a possible D match to TRBD1 (5 bases). The CDR3 length is 12 residues. Germline CDR1 is SGHRS and CDR2 is YFSETQ. The ends were cut back, 4 bases at V and 4 bases at J, with 8 bases in the middle.

The chain combines TRBV30 with TRBJ1-5; weak D call: TRBD1 (5 bases). The CDR3 contains 13 residues. Trimming removed 2 bases at V and 4 bases at J, with 9 bases between. CDR1 is GTSNPN and CDR2 is SVGIG in the germline V gene (reference sequence). CDR3 sequence: CAWSKGVNQPQHF. The CDR3 nucleotides read TGTGCCTGGAGTAAAGGGGTGAATCAGCCCCAGCATTTT.

This clone occurred many times. The chain couples TRBV15 to TRBJ2-7; tentatively, D is TRBD1 or TRBD2 (6 bases each). This CDR3 spans 14 amino acids. Trimming cost V 3 bases and J 4 bases, with 13 bases left between them. Germline V CDR1 and CDR2: LNHNV, YYDKDF (reference sequence). CDR3 in amino acids: CATSRGGSVYEQYF. DNA of the CDR3: TGTGCCACCAGCAGGGGGGGCAGTGTGTACGAGCAGTACTTC.

The chain combines TRBV3-1 (or the pseudogene TRBV3-2) with TRBJ2-7, with D unresolved. The germline CDR1 and CDR2 sequences are LGHDT and YNNKEL (reference sequence). The germline V and J ends were trimmed by 5 bases and 5 bases, with 7 bases remaining between them. This CDR3 contains 11 residues. DNA of the CDR3: TGTGCCAGCAGCGTCGGAGACGAGCAGTACTTC. Protein sequence: CASSVGDEQYF.

There are a few counts of this clone. The rearrangement links TRBV7-6 to TRBJ2-7; the D call may be TRBD1 or TRBD2 (6 bases each). Germline V gene sequence: CDR1 SGHVS, CDR2 FNYEAQ. Trimming took 4 bases from V and 6 from J, leaving 16 bases between them. The CDR3 totals 14 residues. The CDR3 nucleotides read TGTGCCAGCAGCTCACAGGGAGGCCGGGGCGAGCAGTACTTC. Protein product: CASSSQGGRGEQYF.

The J gene is TRBJ2-1, the V gene TRBV2; 10 bases are a match to TRBD2. Germline V gives CDR1 SNHLY, CDR2 FYNNEI. This CDR3 is built from 14 residues. Trimming removed 6 bases from V and 3 bases from J; junction bases left unmatched: 2. Here the CDR3 reads CASRGTSVYNEQFF. Here the CDR3 DNA reads TGTGCCAGCAGGGGGACTAGCGTCTACAATGAGCAGTTCTTC.

Here the CDR3 reads CASSLQGAGELFF. In DNA, the CDR3 is TGTGCCAGCAGTCTACAAGGGGCCGGGGAGCTGTTTTTT. The V and J genes are TRBV6-6 and TRBJ2-2; weak D call: TRBD1 (5 bases). The ends were cut back, 5 bases at V and 6 bases at J, with 10 bases in the middle. CDR1 and CDR2 (germline): MNHNY, SVGAGI (reference sequence). This CDR3 has 13 residues.

The rearrangement joins TRBV6-6 to TRBJ2-7, with TRBD2 as a possible D gene (6 bases). The germline gives CDR1 MNHNY, CDR2 SVGAGI (reference sequence). The V and J ends lost 5 bases and 5 bases respectively, with 13 bases between them. This CDR3 region has 13 residues. The CDR3: CASSRGLLDEQYF. As DNA, the CDR3 is TGTGCCAGCAGTCGGGGGTTGTTGGACGAGCAGTACTTC.

The chain links TRBV6-1 to TRBJ1-2; weak D call: TRBD1 (5 bases). Germline V CDR1 and CDR2: MNHNS, SASEGT. Trimming took 7 bases from V and 4 from J, leaving 13 bases between them. The CDR3 consists of 13 residues. The CDR3 sequence is CASTLGDAYGYTF. For the CDR3, the DNA is TGTGCCAGCACACTGGGGGATGCCTATGGCTACACCTTC.

This chain uses TRBV9 with TRBJ1-4; 9 bases fit TRBD1. Germline CDR1 reads SGDLS; CDR2 reads YYNGEE. The CDR3 is 15 amino acids. Germline trimming cut 3 bases from V and 7 bases from J; bases unmatched to any gene: 7. The DNA of the CDR3 is TGTGCCAGCAGCGAAACCGGGACAGGGATTGAAAAACTGTTTTTT. It is translated as CASSETGTGIEKLFF.

This rearrangement joins TRBV21-1 to TRBJ2-2; the table gives TRBD1 as D, unverified against the DNA. TRBV21-1 is shown as a pseudogene. This CDR3 comprises 17 residues. Here the CDR3 DNA reads TGTGCCAGCAGCAAAGCACGCGACAGGTGGCCCCGGGGGGAGCTGTTTTTT. It encodes CASSKARDRWPRGELFF.

This clone was found once. The chain joins TRBV4-1 to TRBJ2-3; D is uncertain. This CDR3 comprises 12 residues. The germline CDR1 and CDR2 sequences are MGHRA and YSYEKL. V lost 4 bases and J 10 bases, leaving 12 bases between the germline ends. CDR3 protein: CASSLFGDPQYF. CDR3 bases: TGCGCCAGCAGCCTCTTTGGGGATCCGCAGTATTTT.